The 12 T cell receptor beta chains presented below share a single source sample, sequenced in a study of chemoradiotherapy in HPV16-positive cancers. Some clones are missing from TCRdb's copy, which holds only in-frame ones; the method was immunoSEQ multiplex PCR. Seen here are about 24,000 clones, approximately 93% observed once, and the top ten hold more than 2.5%. This specimen was acquired from a patient who underwent chemoradiotherapy. The source of these receptors is a human donor with HPV-associated anogenital cancer.

The rearrangement joins TRBV18 to TRBJ2-7; 8 positions agree with TRBD1. The germline CDR1 and CDR2 sequences are KGHSH and LQKENI. The CDR3 sequence is 14 residues long. V trimming: 5 bases; J trimming: 2 bases; junction bases outside the gene matches: 5. CDR3: CASSSGQAAYEQYF. The CDR3 DNA reads TGTGCCAGCTCATCGGGACAGGCAGCCTACGAGCAGTACTTC.

This clone was detected a few times. The chain recombines TRBV28 with TRBJ2-7; D is possibly TRBD1 (5 bases). V gave up 2 bases and J gave up 9 bases, with 14 bases separating them. This CDR3 is built from 13 residues. CDR1 is MDHEN and CDR2 is SYDVKM in the germline V gene. For the CDR3, the DNA is TGTGCCAGCAGTTTACAGGGAAATATCGGGCAGTACTTC. Translation: CASSLQGNIGQYF.

In nucleotides, the CDR3 is TGTGCCAGCAGCTTAGGGCCGCGGGGCTCCTACGAGCAGTACTTC. Translated: CASSLGPRGSYEQYF. The chain recombines TRBV7-2 with TRBJ2-7; possibly TRBD2 for D (6 bases). The CDR3 consists of 15 residues. The V gene's germline CDR1 is SGHTA and CDR2 FQGNSA. Trimming cost V 1 base and J 0 bases, with 10 bases left between them.

The chain links TRBV7-2 to TRBJ2-7; D may be TRBD1 or TRBD2 (5 bases each). The CDR3 runs 14 residues. Germline CDR1 SGHTA, CDR2 FQGNSA. V lost 5 bases, J lost 4 bases, and 15 bases lay in between. CDR3 nucleotide sequence: TGTGCCAGCAGCCCGGGACCGCCTCGATACGAGCAGTACTTC. This encodes CASSPGPPRYEQYF. Together with reference TRBV7-2 and TRBJ2-7, the CDR3 gives the full variable domain: GAGVSQSPSNKVTEKGKDVELRCDPISGHTALYWYRQSLGQGLEFLIYFQGNSAPDKSGLPSDRFSAERTGGSVSTLTIQRTQQEDSAVYLCASSPGPPRYEQYFGPGTRLTVT.

The rearrangement uses TRBV5-6 and TRBJ2-5; D is possibly TRBD1 (5 bases). V was clipped by 4 bases and J by 4 bases, with 14 bases between them. Germline assignment: CDR1 SGHDT and CDR2 YYEEEE. The CDR3 spans 14 residues. The CDR3: CASSPTGRVETQYF. In nucleotides, the CDR3 is TGTGCCAGCAGCCCAACAGGCCGGGTAGAGACCCAGTACTTC.

This clone came up once. V usage is TRBV7-2 and J usage is TRBJ2-7; TRBD1 aligns across 7 bases. This CDR3 spans 14 amino acids. V shed 5 bases and J 4 bases; nucleotides not matched to a gene: 8. CDR1 and CDR2 from the germline V gene are SGHTA and FQGNSA. The CDR3 here is CASSHRQGSYEQYF. CDR3 DNA sequence: TGTGCCAGCAGCCATCGACAGGGTTCTTACGAGCAGTACTTC. Using reference TRBV7-2 and TRBJ2-7 for the parts outside the CDR3, the full variable domain is GAGVSQSPSNKVTEKGKDVELRCDPISGHTALYWYRQSLGQGLEFLIYFQGNSAPDKSGLPSDRFSAERTGGSVSTLTIQRTQQEDSAVYLCASSHRQGSYEQYFGPGTRLTVT.

The chain has TRBV5-1 and TRBJ2-1; tentative D call: TRBD2 (5 bases). The CDR3 has 16 amino acids. Deletions cut 4 bases from V and 0 bases from J, with 14 bases between. Germline V gene data show CDR1 as SGHRS and CDR2 as YFSETQ. CDR3: CASSPIGESSYNEQFF. CDR3 bases: TGCGCCAGCAGCCCGATTGGGGAGAGCTCCTACAATGAGCAGTTCTTC.

The genes are TRBV5-1 and TRBJ1-1; D not certain. The germline gives CDR1 SGHRS, CDR2 YFSETQ. CDR3 length: 15 amino acids. Trimming took 0 bases from V and 1 from J, leaving 10 bases between them. The DNA of the CDR3 is TGCGCCAGCAGCTTGGTAGACGGCAGGAACACTGAAGCTTTCTTT. Translated: CASSLVDGRNTEAFF.

The chain carries TRBV4-1 and TRBJ1-2, with D possibly being TRBD1 (6 bases). The CDR3 has 14 residues. Trimming took off 0 bases at V and 6 bases at J, with 11 bases between the two ends. Germline assignment: CDR1 MGHRA and CDR2 YSYEKL. As DNA, the CDR3 is TGCGCCAGCAGCCAAGATCAGGCAGGGGATGGCTACACCTTC. Encoded protein: CASSQDQAGDGYTF.

This clone was seen a few times. The chain has TRBV29-1 and TRBJ1-3; TRBD1 matches 7 bases. There are 14 residues in the CDR3. V lost 8 bases to trimming and J lost 2 bases; unmatched junction nucleotides: 9. Germline CDR1 SQVTM, CDR2 ANQGSEA. CDR3 residues: CSLRLQGAGNTIYF. The CDR3 nucleotides are TGCAGCCTACGACTTCAGGGGGCTGGAAACACCATATATTTT.

With respect to this clone: The junction differs from germline at one of its ends, possibly a read error. Other nucleotide sequences from this sample produce the same CDR3. The V and J genes are TRBV28 and TRBJ1-2, with 7 bases matching TRBD1. CDR1 MDHEN and CDR2 SYDVKM come from the germline V gene. CDR3 length: 12 amino acids. The CDR3 DNA reads TGTGCCAGCAGTTTAGGAGGATTGGACAGGCGATTC. Its protein product is CASSLGGLDRRF.

The chain employs TRBV28 and TRBJ2-3; no reliable D call. This CDR3 is built from 14 residues. In germline, CDR1 is MDHEN, CDR2 SYDVKM. V was trimmed by 2 bases and J by 0 bases, leaving 6 bases between them. The DNA of the CDR3 is TGTGCCAGCAGTTTAGGGCGGAGCACAGATACGCAGTATTTT. Its protein is CASSLGRSTDTQYF.